This TCR beta chain was documented in a study of lymphopenia after photon versus proton radiotherapy (dated by TCRdb to between 2019 and 2020). The study in broad terms: The study compared the immunological effects of photon versus proton radiation therapy in patients with gastrointestinal tumors who developed high-grade lymphopenia. The cohort included approximately 18 patients with gastrointestinal tumors who developed lymphopenia after receiving either photon or proton therapy. The goal of the study was to characterize the differences between the two radiation modalities in how they affect the immune system.

Points the paper makes about the study in general: The survival association was assessed only in patients who died, and the authors presented better survival with proton therapy as a possibility rather than a demonstrated result. After the lymphocyte count nadir, repertoires from photon-treated patients showed oligoclonal expansion, particularly of CD8+ Temra cells, and this expansion drove the decline in diversity. Among patients across the cohort who died, overall survival time showed an inverse correlation with a larger post-nadir drop in TCR diversity. Relative stability during treatment was observed in proton-treated patients, whereas loss of naive T cells and TCR diversity and gain of effector/memory populations were observed in photon-treated patients.

The table lists this clone with a few counts. Its antigen remains undetermined. One base away there is no much larger clone; base qualities are not given. CDR1 SGHRS and CDR2 YFSETQ were looked up in the germline V gene. The junction carries 5 bases between V and J, which are trimmed by 0 bases and 5 bases respectively. The CDR3, from cysteine to phenylalanine, totals 12 residues. The only DNA kept is the CDR3, 36 bases in frame from the first base. Libraries were constructed by the immunoSEQ multiplex PCR assay. T cell repertoires were profiled with deep sequencing of rearranged TCR beta loci together with multiparametric flow cytometry. TCRdb mirrors the immuneACCESS table, restricted to in-frame sequences. Some clones are absent from its copies; in checked studies, under half trace to an unresolved V gene, and the reason for the others is unknown. For this sample there are thousands of clones; about 86% appear just once. The ten largest clones take up about a fifth of the sample.

The chain uses TRBV5-1 and TRBJ2-5; the D gene assignment is ambiguous. The TCR sequence derives from a man at least 80 years old with cholangiocarcinoma. Source: peripheral blood, taken from a patient treated with photon-based radiotherapy. The sequenced DNA: TGCGCCAGCAGCTTGGGGGCCGAGACCCAGTACTTC. It specifies CASSLGAETQYF.